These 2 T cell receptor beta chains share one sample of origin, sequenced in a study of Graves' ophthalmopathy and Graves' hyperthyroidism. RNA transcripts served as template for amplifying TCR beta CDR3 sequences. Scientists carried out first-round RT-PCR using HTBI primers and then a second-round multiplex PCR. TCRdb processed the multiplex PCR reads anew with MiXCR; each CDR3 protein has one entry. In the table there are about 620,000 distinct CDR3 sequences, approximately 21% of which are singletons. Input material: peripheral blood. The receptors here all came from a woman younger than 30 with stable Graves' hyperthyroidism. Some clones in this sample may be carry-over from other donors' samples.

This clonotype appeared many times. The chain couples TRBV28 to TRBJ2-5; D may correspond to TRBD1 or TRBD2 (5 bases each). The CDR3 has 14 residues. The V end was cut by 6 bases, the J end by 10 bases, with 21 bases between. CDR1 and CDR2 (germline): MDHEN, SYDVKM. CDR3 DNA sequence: TGTGCCAGCAGAGCTAAATACAGGAGAGGGAACCAGTACTTC. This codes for CASRAKYRRGNQYF.

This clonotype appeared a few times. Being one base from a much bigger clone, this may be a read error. The CDR3, as DNA: TGTGCCAGCAGTGGGACATTCCCCAATGAGAAGTTCTTC. Encoded protein: CASSGTFPNEKFF. V usage is TRBV6-1 and J usage is TRBJ2-1, with D possibly TRBD1 on 5 matching bases. This CDR3 is 13 amino acids long. CDR1 is MNHNS, CDR2 SASEGT, per germline.